Given below is one TCR beta chain in context. As yet, its antigen is unknown. The donors, all healthy, were Caucasians living in Russia, aged roughly 6 to 100. Collection of roughly 9.8 milliliters of peripheral blood was performed for each donor. This entry is derived from a study of blood T cells in healthy people across ages. Notes on the study in general: Higher diversity and more naive CD4+ cells were features of long-lived donors, compared to aged donors. PBMCs that were unsorted prevented a conclusive naive versus antigen-experienced comparison.

The CDR3 totals 16 residues. Looked up from germline, CDR1 is LGHDT and CDR2 is YNNKEL (reference sequence). For the second PCR, which ran for about 6 to 11 cycles, a sample-barcoded 5' primer and a J-beta primer mix were used. Using its own MiXCR run on the 5' RACE reads, TCRdb lists one record per CDR3 protein. The table includes roughly 2 million distinct CDR3 sequences, about 49% detected once. The material sequenced was blood. This TCR was recovered from a woman aged 35 to 49 in good health. J is TRBJ2-7 and V is TRBV3-1; tentatively, D is TRBD2 (7 bases). The J call is doubtful: the DNA matches TRBJ2-5 better. DNA for the CDR3: TGTGCCAGCAGCCAAGAAGGTCGGGGGGCAGTAGAGACCCAGTACTTC. This codes for CASSQEGRGAVETQYF.